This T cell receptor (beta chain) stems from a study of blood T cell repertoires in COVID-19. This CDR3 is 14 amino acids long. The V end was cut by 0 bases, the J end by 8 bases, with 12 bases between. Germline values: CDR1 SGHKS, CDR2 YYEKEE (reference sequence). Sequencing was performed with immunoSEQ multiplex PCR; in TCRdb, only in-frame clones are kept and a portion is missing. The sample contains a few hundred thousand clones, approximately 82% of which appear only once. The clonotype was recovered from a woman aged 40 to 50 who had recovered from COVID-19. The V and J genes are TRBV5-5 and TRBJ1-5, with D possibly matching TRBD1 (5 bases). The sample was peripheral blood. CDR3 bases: TGTGCCAGCAGCTTGGAATGGGGCAGGGAGCCCCAGCATTTT. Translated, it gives CASSLEWGREPQHF.